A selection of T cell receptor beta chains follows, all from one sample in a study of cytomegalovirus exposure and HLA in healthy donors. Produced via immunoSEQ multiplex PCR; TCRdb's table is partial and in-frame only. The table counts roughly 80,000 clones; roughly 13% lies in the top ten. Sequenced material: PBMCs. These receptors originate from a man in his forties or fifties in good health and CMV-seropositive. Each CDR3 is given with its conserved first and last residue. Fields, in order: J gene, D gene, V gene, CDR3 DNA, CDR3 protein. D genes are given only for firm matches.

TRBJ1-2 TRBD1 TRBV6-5 TGTGCCAGCAGCTTAACTTACGGACAGGGGAGTGGCTACACCTTC CASSLTYGQGSGYTF
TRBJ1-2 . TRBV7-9 TGTGCCAGCAGCTTTGGGGGGTACTATGGCTACACCTTC CASSFGGYYGYTF
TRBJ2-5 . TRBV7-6 TGTGCCAGCAGCTTGCTTGAGGAGACCCAGTACTTC CASSLLEETQYF
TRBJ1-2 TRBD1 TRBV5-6 TGTGCCAGCAGCCGAATAACCGGGACAGCCTATGGCTACACCTTC CASSRITGTAYGYTF
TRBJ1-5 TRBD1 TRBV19 TGTGCCAGTAGTTTCACAGGGGGCAATCAGCCCCAGCATTTT CASSFTGGNQPQHF
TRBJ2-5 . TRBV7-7 TGTGCCAGCAGCGCCACAGGGTTCAGGGAGACCCAGTACTTC CASSATGFRETQYF
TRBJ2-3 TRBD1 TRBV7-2 TGTGCCAGCAGCCCCGGACAGGGCCCCGATACGCAGTATTTT CASSPGQGPDTQYF
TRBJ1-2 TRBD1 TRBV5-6 TGTGCCAGCAGCTTACCTCGGACAGGGGACTTAAACTATGGCTACACCTTC CASSLPRTGDLNYGYTF
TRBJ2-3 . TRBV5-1 TGCGCCAGCAGCTTGACGGCCGCAGGCGCCAGTACGCAGTATTTT CASSLTAAGASTQYF
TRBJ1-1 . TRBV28 TGTGCCAGCAGTCTACTCGGTAGCCTAGCTGAAGCTTTCTTT CASSLLGSLAEAFF
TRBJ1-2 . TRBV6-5 TGTGCCAGCAGTTATCTCGTCCCCCCCCCAGACTATGGCTACACCTTC CASSYLVPPPDYGYTF
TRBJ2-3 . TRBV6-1 TGTGCCAGCAGTGAATTAAGGGGGGGGGACACAGATACGCAGTATTTT CASSELRGGDTDTQYF
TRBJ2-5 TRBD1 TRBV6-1 TGTGCCAGCAGCAGGGGGACCCAAGAGACCCAGTACTTC CASSRGTQETQYF
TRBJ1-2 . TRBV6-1 TGTGCCAGCAGTCTCACTATCTATGGCTACACCTTC CASSLTIYGYTF